These 21 T cell receptor beta chains originate from one sample sequenced in a study of cytomegalovirus exposure and HLA in healthy donors. The PCR used 60 Vbeta and 13 Jbeta primers. Method: immunoSEQ multiplex PCR; TCRdb's copy keeps in-frame clones and lacks some. The data contain about 190,000 clones, about 84% of them singletons. The sample consisted of PBMCs. The receptors come from a man aged 50-59 years in good health and CMV-seronegative.

This rearrangement joins TRBV11-2 to TRBJ1-2, with 10 bases aligning to TRBD1. The CDR3 has 14 residues. Germline V lookup: CDR1 SGHAT, CDR2 FQNNGV. Unmatched junction bases numbered 3, after V lost 4 bases and J lost 4 bases. The CDR3, as DNA: TGTGCCAGCAGCTGGGACAGGGGAGGCTATGGCTACACCTTC. Translation: CASSWDRGGYGYTF. The variable domain in full, completed from reference TRBV11-2 and TRBJ1-2, reads EAGVAQSPRYKIIEKRQSVAFWCNPISGHATLYWYQQILGQGPKLLIQFQNNGVVDDSQLPKDRFSAERLKGVDSTLKIQPAKLEDSAVYLCASSWDRGGYGYTFGSGTRLTVV.

The rearrangement uses TRBV2 and TRBJ1-4, with D perhaps matching TRBD1 (5 bases). Germline loops: CDR1 SNHLY, CDR2 FYNNEI. Trimming removed 6 bases at V and 2 bases at J, with 13 bases between. This CDR3 is built from 15 residues. CDR3 loop: CASRTTGSTNEKLFF. DNA for the CDR3: TGTGCCAGCAGAACCACAGGTTCTACTAATGAAAAACTGTTTTTT. Based on the CDR3 plus reference TRBV2 and TRBJ1-4, the full variable domain is EPEVTQTPSHQVTQMGQEVILRCVPISNHLYFYWYRQILGQKVEFLVSFYNNEISEKSEIFDDQFSVERPDGSNFTLKIRSTKLEDSAMYFCASRTTGSTNEKLFFGSGTQLSVL.

The chain employs TRBV30 and TRBJ1-1; D gene unclear. The CDR3 length is 13 residues. V lost 8 bases and J 5 bases, leaving 18 bases between the germline ends. The germline CDR1 and CDR2 sequences are GTSNPN and SVGIG (reference sequence). The CDR3 nucleotides read TGTGCCCGCTCGACGAGGGAGAAGACTGAAGCTTTCTTT. It translates to CARSTREKTEAFF.

The sample holds one count of this clone. The CDR3 spells CASSPREDYEQYF. CDR3 DNA: TGTGCCAGCAGTCCCCGGGAAGACTACGAGCAGTACTTC. The chain uses TRBV28 and TRBJ2-7, with D maybe TRBD2 (5 bases). Germline V gives CDR1 MDHEN, CDR2 SYDVKM. This CDR3 has 13 amino acids. The germline V and J ends were trimmed by 5 bases and 3 bases, with 11 bases remaining between them.

This chain connects TRBV9 to TRBJ2-3, with D perhaps TRBD2 (7 bases). Germline V gene lookup returns CDR1 SGDLS and CDR2 YYNGEE. The CDR3 runs 17 residues. Trimming stripped 0 bases from V and 1 base from J, with 15 bases between. The chain's CDR3 is CASSVARAGAGTDTQYF. The CDR3 DNA is TGTGCCAGCAGCGTAGCCCGTGCGGGGGCAGGCACAGATACGCAGTATTTT.

This chain uses TRBV5-8 with TRBJ2-3; 12 bases align to TRBD2. Germline trimming cut 5 bases from V and 2 bases from J; bases unmatched to any gene: 3. Germline lookup yields CDR1 SGHTS and CDR2 YDEGEE. This CDR3 is built from 15 residues. The CDR3 protein is CASRTSGGPTDTQYF. The CDR3 DNA sequence: TGTGCCAGCAGGACTAGCGGGGGCCCCACAGATACGCAGTATTTT.

This sequence joins TRBV5-4 and TRBJ1-2, with 8 bases matching TRBD1. The CDR3 sequence is 14 residues long. V was clipped by 4 bases and J by 4 bases; unmatched bases: 6. Germline CDR1 SGHNT, CDR2 YYREEE (reference sequence). The chain's CDR3 is CASSPDRERYGYTF. The DNA of the CDR3 is TGTGCCAGCAGCCCGGACAGGGAACGCTATGGCTACACCTTC.

The chain links TRBV29-1 to TRBJ1-1; 10 positions match TRBD1. Losses at the gene ends were 7 bases for V and 2 bases for J; bases not matched to a gene: 7. Germline V gene lookup returns CDR1 SQVTM and CDR2 ANQGSEA. This CDR3 region has 14 residues. As DNA, the CDR3 is TGCAGCGCGAACGGGGACAGGGGCAACACTGAAGCTTTCTTT. Its translation: CSANGDRGNTEAFF.

This chain joins TRBV11-2 and TRBJ1-6; 8 nucleotides line up with TRBD1. J was trimmed by 7 bases and V by 0 bases; bases with no gene match: 5. The CDR3 length is 16 residues. Per the germline V gene, CDR1 is SGHAT and CDR2 is FQNNGV. The DNA of the CDR3 is TGTGCCAGCAGCTTAGATTGGACAGGGTTCAATTCACCCCTCCACTTT. This codes for CASSLDWTGFNSPLHF.

CDR3 region: CASSSTVQPQHF. The CDR3 DNA reads TGTGCCAGCAGTTCCACTGTACAGCCCCAGCATTTT. The gene calls are TRBV28 and TRBJ1-5; D uncertain. Germline V gene data show CDR1 as MDHEN and CDR2 as SYDVKM. CDR3 size: 12 residues. Trimming took 4 bases from V and 7 from J, leaving 8 bases between them.

The V and J genes are TRBV2 and TRBJ2-2, with 7 bases lining up with TRBD1. CDR1 and CDR2 from the germline V gene are SNHLY and FYNNEI. V was pared by 5 bases and J by 7 bases, with 4 bases of the junction left unmatched. The CDR3 runs 13 residues. The DNA for the CDR3 is TGTGCCAGCAGTTCCCAGGGGGTCGGGGAGCTGTTTTTT. It yields the protein CASSSQGVGELFF.

The CDR3 region is CASSLDGGGADTQYF. CDR3 coding DNA: TGTGCCAGCAGCTTAGACGGGGGTGGGGCAGATACGCAGTATTTT. This chain joins TRBV11-3 and TRBJ2-3, with D perhaps matching TRBD2 (6 bases). The germline V gene encodes CDR1 SGHNT and CDR2 YENEEA. Trimming left V 0 bases short and J 4 bases short, with 11 bases between. The CDR3 has 15 amino acids.

This chain uses TRBV7-7 with TRBJ2-1, with a tentative D call TRBD2 (5 bases). In germline, CDR1 is SSHAT, CDR2 FNYEAQ (reference sequence). The CDR3 consists of 11 residues. CDR3 protein: CASVAGGEQFF. The CDR3 bases are TGTGCTAGTGTGGCGGGCGGTGAGCAGTTCTTC.

Only a few counts were recorded for this clone. This chain joins TRBV6-6 and TRBJ2-1, with D tentatively TRBD2 (6 bases). The CDR3 loop spans 12 amino acids. Per the germline V gene, CDR1 is MNHNY and CDR2 is SVGAGI (reference sequence). V shed 6 bases and J shed 4 bases, with 7 bases lying between them. Here the CDR3 reads CASSSGYNEQFF. The CDR3 region has the DNA TGTGCCAGCAGCAGCGGGTACAATGAGCAGTTCTTC.

The chain couples TRBV10-2 to TRBJ1-6; 7 nucleotides agree with TRBD1. V lost 7 bases, J lost 10 bases, and 13 bases stayed unmatched. The germline CDR1 and CDR2 sequences are WSHSY and SAAADI. This CDR3 spans 15 amino acids. The CDR3 loop reads CASTPFTGGGSPLHF. The CDR3 nucleotides read TGCGCCAGCACCCCCTTCACCGGAGGGGGCTCACCCCTCCACTTT.

Points on this clone: At one of its ends the junction is not consistent with the germline gene, which may arise from a read error. J is TRBJ2-2 and V is TRBV7-9; D ambiguous. This CDR3 is 13 amino acids long. CDR1 is SEHNR and CDR2 is FQNEAQ in the germline V gene (reference sequence). In DNA, the CDR3 is TGTTCCAGCAGCTTACTTGCGATCGGGGAGCTGTTTTTT. The encoded protein is CSSSLLAIGELFF.

This chain uses TRBV7-2 with TRBJ1-3, with D uncertain. The CDR3 is 14 residues long. The germline V gene encodes CDR1 SGHTA and CDR2 FQGNSA. The V gene lost 6 bases and the J gene lost 2 bases, with 11 bases spanning the gap. The CDR3 here is CASRPRGAGNTIYF. DNA for the CDR3: TGTGCCAGCAGGCCTCGCGGAGCTGGAAACACCATATATTTT.

The chain uses TRBV12-5 and TRBJ2-2, with 10 bases matching TRBD2. After removal of 0 bases from V and 5 bases from J, the junction contained 9 bases not matched to a gene. The CDR3 loop spans 18 amino acids. In germline, CDR1 is LGHNT, CDR2 FRNRAP. CDR3 bases: TGTGCTAGTGGTTTGGTGATTAGCGGGGGGCGAGGAACCGGGGAGCTGTTTTTT. Protein sequence: CASGLVISGGRGTGELFF.

V usage is TRBV2 and J usage is TRBJ1-5, with D maybe TRBD1 (6 bases). The CDR3 is made up of 12 amino acids. From germline, CDR1 is SNHLY and CDR2 FYNNEI. Trimming removed 8 bases from V and 11 bases from J, with 16 bases in between. Here the CDR3 reads CASEGDQRAQHF. The CDR3 DNA reads as TGTGCCAGCGAGGGGGATCAACGAGCCCAGCATTTT.

The chain's CDR3 is CASSLGSGGLELYEQYF. The CDR3 region has the DNA TGTGCCAGCAGCTTAGGAAGCGGGGGGCTGGAACTCTACGAGCAGTACTTC. The V and J genes are TRBV7-8 and TRBJ2-7; 9 positions agree with TRBD2. V lost 1 base to trimming and J lost 3 bases; unmatched junction nucleotides: 10. The CDR3 contains 17 residues. Germline CDR1 reads SGHVS; CDR2 reads FQNEAQ. Supplemented by reference TRBV7-8 and TRBJ2-7, the full variable domain reads GAGVSQSPRYKVAKRGQDVALRCDPISGHVSLFWYQQALGQGPEFLTYFQNEAQLDKSGLPSDRFFAERPEGSVSTLKIQRTQQEDSAVYLCASSLGSGGLELYEQYFGPGTRLTVT.

The chain uses TRBV7-6 and TRBJ2-1, with TRBD2 identical over 9 bases. The junction had 7 bases not matched to a gene; V was cut back by 1 base and J by 9 bases. Germline CDR1 is SGHVS and CDR2 is FNYEAQ. The CDR3 contains 15 residues. CDR3 DNA: TGTGCCAGCAGCTTAGGCCTAGCGGGGATCGGTGAGCAGTTCTTC. Amino acid sequence: CASSLGLAGIGEQFF. The full variable domain, its missing parts supplied by reference TRBV7-6 and TRBJ2-1, is GAGVSQSPRYKVTKRGQDVALRCDPISGHVSLYWYRQALGQGPEFLTYFNYEAQQDKSGLPNDRFSAERPEGSISTLTIQRTEQRDSAMYRCASSLGLAGIGEQFFGPGTRLTVL.